This TCR beta chain stems from a study of T cell responses to AZD1222 COVID-19 vaccine. About the research overall: Investigators merged groups given second doses at roughly 4 or roughly 12 weeks. Whole-study findings and limits: At baseline, just six or seven AZD1222 recipients tested seropositive.

As for this clone: Its antigen is unknown.

Per germline, CDR1 SGHRS and CDR2 YFSETQ. V lost 5 bases and J 3 bases, leaving 17 bases between the germline ends. The CDR3 is 16 residues long. Profiling relied on immunoSEQ multiplex PCR, and the TCRdb table lists in-frame clones only, not all of them. The sample yields 95,000 to 150,000 clones, over 75% seen once. This sample comprised peripheral blood, obtained on day 0 of AZD1222 vaccination. V is TRBV5-1 and J is TRBJ1-4; D perhaps matches TRBD1 (5 bases). This clonotype was obtained from an adult in good health. The CDR3 DNA sequence: TGCGCCAGCAGTCCTCCATTGGGAGGGGCTAATGAAAAACTGTTTTTT. It codes for CASSPPLGGANEKLFF.